This T cell receptor (beta chain) came from a study of T cell repertoires in cytomegalovirus infection. At the level of the study: TCR beta signatures that were public indicated CMV infection and matching HLA type.

TCRdb redid the calling of the reads with MiXCR, one entry per CDR3 protein. This table holds around 740,000 distinct CDR3 sequences, 35% found once. The table lists this clonotype with a few counts. Trimming removed 2 bases at V and 4 bases at J, with 11 bases between. CDR1 LGHDT and CDR2 YNNKEL come from the germline V gene (reference sequence). The CDR3 totals 15 residues. The sequence was obtained from a human donor in good health (CMV status not recorded). Some clones in this sample may be carry-over from other donors' samples. The sequencing sample was made of PBMCs. The chain links TRBV3-1 to TRBJ2-2; weak D call: TRBD2 (6 bases). The CDR3, as DNA: TGTGCCAGCAGCCAAATGACTAGGAGCACCGGGGAGCTGTTTTTT. The encoded protein is CASSQMTRSTGELFF.